The following is a T cell receptor (beta chain) sequence with its context. Its antigen is still unknown. This entry is derived from a study of identical twins. Study results and limitations: Reduced insertions were recorded for abundant cord blood beta clonotypes, with no such pattern in memory repertoires. Excess low generation probability was seen in twin-shared out-of-frame alpha sequences.

Template switching added a universal primer site, and cDNA bore unique molecular identifiers. Each CDR3 protein is one row after TCRdb ran MiXCR on the 5' RACE reads. This table holds hundreds of thousands of distinct CDR3 sequences, under 9% found once. These data were also filed under a second study, of yellow fever vaccine responses in identical twins.

This receptor was taken from a woman aged 18 to 35 in good health. The source material was PBMCs.

The DNA of the CDR3 is TGTGCCACCGCCGGGAATAGCGGGTACGAGCAGTACTTC. Encoded protein: CATAGNSGYEQYF. The rearrangement links TRBV12-3 or TRBV12-4 to TRBJ2-7, with 7 bases that match TRBD2. V shed 10 bases and J 4 bases; nucleotides not matched to a gene: 10. The CDR3 has 13 amino acids.